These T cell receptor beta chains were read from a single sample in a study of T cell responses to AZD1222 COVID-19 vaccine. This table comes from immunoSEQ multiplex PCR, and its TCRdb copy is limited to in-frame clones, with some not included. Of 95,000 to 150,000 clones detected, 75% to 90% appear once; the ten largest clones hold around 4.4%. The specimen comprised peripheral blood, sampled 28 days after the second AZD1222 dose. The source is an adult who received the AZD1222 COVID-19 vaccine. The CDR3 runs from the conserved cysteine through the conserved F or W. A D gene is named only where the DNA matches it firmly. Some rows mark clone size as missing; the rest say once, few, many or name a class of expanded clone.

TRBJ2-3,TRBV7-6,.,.,TGTGCCAGCAGCTTACCGGGGGGCCGCACAGATACGCAGTATTTT,CASSLPGGRTDTQYF
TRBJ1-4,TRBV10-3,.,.,TGTGCCACCCGGACAGATGGCGAAAAACTGTTTTTT,CATRTDGEKLFF
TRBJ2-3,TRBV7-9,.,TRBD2,TGTGCCAGCAGCTTAGGGCGGGGGGGCCAGATAGATACGCAGTATTTT,CASSLGRGGQIDTQYF
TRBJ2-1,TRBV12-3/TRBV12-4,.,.,TGTGCCACCACTTCCGGCCATGAGCAGTTCTTC,CATTSGHEQFF
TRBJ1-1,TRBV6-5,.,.,TGTGCCAGCAGTTACGAAGGACAGCGATATGAAGCTTTCTTT,CASSYEGQRYEAFF
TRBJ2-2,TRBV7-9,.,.,TGTGCCAGCAGCGAGAGCGGGGAGCTGTTTTTT,CASSESGELFF
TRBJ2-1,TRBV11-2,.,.,TGTGCCAGCAGCTTACCCGGGCACTTAGGCTCCTACAATGAGCAGTTCTTC,CASSLPGHLGSYNEQFF
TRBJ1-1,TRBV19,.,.,TGTGCCAGTAGTACCCTGGGGAACACTGAAGCTTTCTTT,CASSTLGNTEAFF
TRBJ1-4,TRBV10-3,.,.,TGTGCCATCAGTGCTGTTCGGGGCGATGAAAAACTGTTTTTT,CAISAVRGDEKLFF
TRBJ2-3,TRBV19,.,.,TGTGCCAGTAGTACCCAGAGACCCATTGGCACAGATACGCAGTATTTT,CASSTQRPIGTDTQYF
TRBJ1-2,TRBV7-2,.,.,TGTGCCAGCAGCTTAGAGTACCAGTACTATGGCTACACCTTC,CASSLEYQYYGYTF
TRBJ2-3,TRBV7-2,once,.,TGTGCCAGCAGCTTAGTCAGGGGGGCAGATACGCAGTATTTT,CASSLVRGADTQYF
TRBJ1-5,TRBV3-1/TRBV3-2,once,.,TGTGCCAGCAGCCAAGACCGCCAGGGCGGTCAGCCCCAGCATTTT,CASSQDRQGGQPQHF
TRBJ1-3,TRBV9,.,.,TGTGCCAGCAGCGTAGGACCAACATTCTCTGGAAACACCATATATTTT,CASSVGPTFSGNTIYF
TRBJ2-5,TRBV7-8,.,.,TGTGCCAGCAGCGAGGGACAACAAGAGACCCAGTACTTC,CASSEGQQETQYF
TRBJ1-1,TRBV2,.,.,TGTGCCAGCAGTGAAATTAAGGGGGGAGGGACTGAAGCTTTCTTT,CASSEIKGGGTEAFF
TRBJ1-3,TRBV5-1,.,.,TGCGCCAGCAGCGTCCGGGACGCGAACTCTGGAAACACCATATATTTT,CASSVRDANSGNTIYF